One and the same sample provided the 28 T cell receptor beta chains below, sequenced in a study of cytomegalovirus exposure and HLA in healthy donors. The study ran its PCR with 60 Vbeta and 13 Jbeta primers. Generated by immunoSEQ multiplex PCR, the TCRdb table keeps only in-frame clones and is missing some. The table has 90,000 to 120,000 clones, roughly 80% seen once; the top ten hold 12% to 15%. The source material was PBMCs. Receptors were obtained from a male donor in good health and CMV-seropositive.

The rearrangement uses TRBV25-1 and TRBJ1-1, with D unclear. Germline V CDR1 and CDR2: MGHDK, SYGVNS. This CDR3 spans 16 amino acids. Trimming took 0 bases from V and 7 from J, leaving 18 bases between them. The CDR3 here is CASSEYYSRSSGEAFF. CDR3 bases: TGTGCCAGCAGTGAATATTACAGTCGGTCTTCAGGTGAAGCTTTCTTT.

V and J are TRBV4-1 and TRBJ2-1, with a tentative D call TRBD1 (5 bases). V was trimmed by 1 base and J by 4 bases, leaving 11 bases between them. Germline V gene lookup returns CDR1 MGHRA and CDR2 YSYEKL. This CDR3 spans 15 amino acids. This chain's CDR3 is CASSQGQSKYNEQFF. The CDR3 DNA is TGCGCCAGCAGCCAAGGACAGTCGAAGTACAATGAGCAGTTCTTC.

The CDR3 spells CASKQGRNEKLFF. CDR3 nucleotide sequence: TGTGCCAGTAAGCAGGGCCGGAATGAAAAACTGTTTTTT. V usage is TRBV13 and J usage is TRBJ1-4; maybe TRBD1 (5 bases). V lost 9 bases to trimming and J lost 5 bases, with 13 bases between them. CDR3 size: 13 residues. Germline CDR1 is PRHDT and CDR2 is FYEKMQ (reference sequence).

The rearrangement joins TRBV7-9 to TRBJ1-4, with D unclear. Trimming took 8 bases from V and 10 from J, leaving 2 bases between them. This CDR3 contains 8 residues. Germline values: CDR1 SEHNR, CDR2 FQNEAQ (reference sequence). The CDR3 is CASRKLFF. CDR3 sequence (DNA): TGTGCCAGCCGAAAACTGTTTTTT.

The J gene is TRBJ2-3, the V gene TRBV7-2, with 16 bases that match TRBD2. Germline-derived CDR1 and CDR2 are SGHTA and FQGNSA. The CDR3 covers 16 residues. V lost 4 bases to trimming and J lost 4 bases; unmatched junction nucleotides: 2. Here the CDR3 reads CASSSGLAGGSDTQYF. CDR3 DNA sequence: TGTGCCAGCAGCTCGGGACTAGCGGGGGGGTCAGATACGCAGTATTTT. The variable domain in full, with the rest retrieved from reference TRBV7-2 and TRBJ2-3, is GAGVSQSPSNKVTEKGKDVELRCDPISGHTALYWYRQSLGQGLEFLIYFQGNSAPDKSGLPSDRFSAERTGGSVSTLTIQRTQQEDSAVYLCASSSGLAGGSDTQYFGPGTRLTVL.

CDR3 residues: CASSYGSVNEQFF. CDR3 DNA: TGTGCCAGCAGCTACGGGAGCGTCAATGAGCAGTTCTTC. The V and J genes are TRBV7-2 and TRBJ2-1; D is possibly TRBD2 (6 bases). CDR3 length: 13 residues. Germline V CDR1 and CDR2: SGHTA, FQGNSA. V shed 4 bases and J shed 6 bases, with 10 bases lying between them.

This sequence joins TRBV19 and TRBJ2-2; D may be TRBD1 (6 bases). V was trimmed by 5 bases and J by 0 bases, leaving 7 bases between them. CDR1 and CDR2 from the germline V gene are LNHDA and SQIVND (reference sequence). The CDR3 contains 14 residues. The DNA for the CDR3 is TGTGCCAGTAGTCCAGGGGCGAACACCGGGGAGCTGTTTTTT. Translation gives CASSPGANTGELFF.

The J gene is TRBJ2-7, the V gene TRBV2; tentative D call: TRBD1 (6 bases). V lost 5 bases to trimming and J lost 3 bases, with 17 bases between them. Germline V gene sequence: CDR1 SNHLY, CDR2 FYNNEI. The CDR3 is 15 amino acids. Here the CDR3 DNA reads TGTGCCAGCAGTCCAACGCCGACAGGTGTCTACGAGCAGTACTTC. Translating gives CASSPTPTGVYEQYF.

The gene calls are TRBV12-2 and TRBJ2-2; the table's TRBD2 call for D was not verified on the DNA. TRBV12-2 is a listed pseudogene. This CDR3 is built from 13 residues. Written as DNA, the CDR3 is TGTGCAAGTCCTGTCGAGCGCACCGGGGAGCTGTTTTTT. Translating gives CASPVERTGELFF.

The chain has TRBV2 and TRBJ2-1; D is unresolved. Per germline, CDR1 SNHLY and CDR2 FYNNEI. V gave up 1 base and J gave up 6 bases, with 7 bases separating them. The CDR3 consists of 13 residues. This CDR3 is CASSEGRGNEQFF. CDR3 in DNA: TGTGCCAGCAGTGAAGGGAGAGGCAATGAGCAGTTCTTC. Full variable domain (rest looked up from reference TRBV2 and TRBJ2-1): EPEVTQTPSHQVTQMGQEVILRCVPISNHLYFYWYRQILGQKVEFLVSFYNNEISEKSEIFDDQFSVERPDGSNFTLKIRSTKLEDSAMYFCASSEGRGNEQFFGPGTRLTVL.

The rearrangement joins TRBV19 to TRBJ2-7, with TRBD1 matching over 7 bases. V gave up 2 bases and J gave up 2 bases; unmatched junction bases: 6. CDR1 is LNHDA and CDR2 is SQIVND in the germline V gene (reference sequence). The length of the CDR3 is 15 residues. In DNA, the CDR3 is TGTGCCAGTAGTATACGACAGGGCGTCCCCTACGAGCAGTACTTC. Amino acid sequence: CASSIRQGVPYEQYF.

The chain couples TRBV6-1 to TRBJ1-5, with D unclear. V lost 2 bases and J lost 5, with 10 bases in between. CDR1 is MNHNS, CDR2 SASEGT, per germline. The length of the CDR3 is 14 residues. The CDR3 here is CASSEWQRDQPQHF. CDR3 DNA: TGTGCCAGCAGTGAATGGCAGCGGGATCAGCCCCAGCATTTT.

The CDR3 DNA sequence: TGTGCCACCAGCGACAGGGAGGCTAATGAAAAACTGTTTTTT. As protein: CATSDREANEKLFF. The chain uses TRBV15 and TRBJ1-4; 7 nucleotides line up with TRBD1. CDR1 is LNHNV and CDR2 is YYDKDF in the germline V gene (reference sequence). CDR3 size: 14 residues. Trimming took 5 bases from V and 3 from J; bases not matched to a gene: 3. The full variable domain, rest sourced from reference TRBV15 and TRBJ1-4, is DAMVIQNPRYQVTQFGKPVTLSCSQTLNHNVMYWYQQKSSQAPKLLFHYYDKDFNNEADTPDNFQSRRPNTSFCFLDIRSPGLGDTAMYLCATSDREANEKLFFGSGTQLSVL.

There are a few counts of this clone. The chain couples TRBV7-9 to TRBJ1-4, with a tentative D call TRBD1 (6 bases). The CDR3 totals 15 residues. V was pared by 1 base and J by 4 bases, with 10 bases between. The germline gives CDR1 SEHNR, CDR2 FQNEAQ (reference sequence). The CDR3 here is CASSLDRANNEKLFF. CDR3 in DNA: TGTGCCAGCAGCTTAGACAGGGCAAATAATGAAAAACTGTTTTTT.

This clone was observed a handful of times. The rearrangement links TRBV21-1 to TRBJ2-7; TRBD1, as called in the table, went unchecked against the DNA. TRBV21-1 is a pseudogene. This CDR3 is built from 15 residues. The chain's CDR3 is CASSKRTEFSYEQYF. The DNA of the CDR3 is TGTGCCAGCAGCAAACGGACAGAGTTCTCCTACGAGCAGTACTTC.

This chain links TRBV4-1 with TRBJ2-6; tentatively, D is TRBD2 (5 bases). The CDR3 is made up of 18 amino acids. Germline values: CDR1 MGHRA, CDR2 YSYEKL. V was clipped by 1 base and J by 0 bases, with 13 bases between them. CDR3 in amino acids: CASSQAALGNSGANVLTF. In DNA, the CDR3 is TGCGCCAGCAGCCAAGCTGCCCTCGGGAACTCTGGGGCCAACGTCCTGACTTTC.

The V call is TRBV4-3, the J call TRBJ1-3; D unresolved. Germline assignment: CDR1 LGHNA and CDR2 YSLEER. Trimming stripped 0 bases from V and 3 bases from J, with 9 bases between. The CDR3 is made up of 15 amino acids. The CDR3 bases are TGCGCCAGCAGCCAAGATTCGGGTGATGGAAACACCATATATTTT. Translating it yields CASSQDSGDGNTIYF.

V gene TRBV28 combines with J gene TRBJ2-5; D uncertain. V lost 6 bases to trimming and J lost 3 bases, with 17 bases between them. The CDR3 extends over 15 amino acids. Per germline, CDR1 MDHEN and CDR2 SYDVKM. The CDR3 nucleotides read TGTGCCAGCAGCTCTCCCCCCGCGGCAAAAGAGACCCAGTACTTC. It codes for CASSSPPAAKETQYF.

The chain links TRBV5-8 to TRBJ2-5; perhaps TRBD2 as D (6 bases). CDR3 size: 15 residues. Germline V gene data show CDR1 as SGHTS and CDR2 as YDEGEE. V lost 2 bases, J lost 2 bases, and 13 bases lay in between. The CDR3 bases are TGTGCCAGCAGCTTACGAGGCGGGATACAAGAGACCCAGTACTTC. This encodes CASSLRGGIQETQYF.

V gene TRBV28 combines with J gene TRBJ2-4; D remains ambiguous. The CDR3 is 13 amino acids. CDR1 is MDHEN, CDR2 SYDVKM, per germline. Trimming left V 10 bases short and J 1 base short, with 11 bases between. The CDR3 reads CATVSLAKNIQYF. CDR3 sequence (DNA): TGTGCCACCGTCAGTCTCGCCAAAAACATTCAGTACTTC.

This clone came up a few times. CDR3 amino acids: CASSQEWASGGYEQYF. Here the CDR3 DNA reads TGCGCCAGCAGCCAAGAGTGGGCTAGCGGGGGTTACGAGCAGTACTTC. The rearrangement links TRBV4-3 to TRBJ2-7; 10 nucleotides agree with TRBD2. The V segment lost 0 bases and the J segment 4 bases; nucleotides outside the gene matches: 6. This CDR3 contains 16 residues. CDR1 and CDR2 from the germline V gene are LGHNA and YSLEER.

V and J are TRBV7-6 and TRBJ2-7, with a weak D call TRBD1 (5 bases). V lost 1 base, J lost 6 bases, and 10 bases lay in between. Germline-derived CDR1 and CDR2 are SGHVS and FNYEAQ. The CDR3 is made up of 13 amino acids. CDR3 sequence: CASSLGGTGEQYF. DNA of the CDR3: TGTGCCAGCAGCTTAGGCGGAACAGGCGAGCAGTACTTC.

The genes are TRBV7-2 and TRBJ2-3; 11 bases match TRBD2. CDR1 SGHTA and CDR2 FQGNSA come from the germline V gene. With 3 bases clipped from V and 6 bases from J, the junction kept 8 bases outside the gene matches. This CDR3 spans 16 amino acids. The CDR3 region is CASSLNSGGVQDTQYF. DNA for the CDR3: TGTGCCAGCAGCTTGAATAGCGGGGGGGTCCAGGATACGCAGTATTTT. Complete variable domain (other parts from reference TRBV7-2 and TRBJ2-3): GAGVSQSPSNKVTEKGKDVELRCDPISGHTALYWYRQSLGQGLEFLIYFQGNSAPDKSGLPSDRFSAERTGGSVSTLTIQRTQQEDSAVYLCASSLNSGGVQDTQYFGPGTRLTVL.

The gene calls are TRBV6-5 and TRBJ1-5; perhaps TRBD1 as D (6 bases). Germline loops: CDR1 MNHEY, CDR2 SVGAGI. V lost 5 bases to trimming and J lost 6 bases, with 14 bases between them. The CDR3 contains 14 residues. The CDR3 here is CASSTGGGTQPQHF. The CDR3 nucleotides read TGTGCCAGCAGTACTGGGGGGGGCACTCAGCCCCAGCATTTT.

The chain is built from TRBV11-2 and TRBJ2-1; 13 bases fit TRBD2. V dropped 3 bases and J dropped 1; count of bases not matched to a gene: 6. This CDR3 is built from 18 residues. Germline V lookup: CDR1 SGHAT, CDR2 FQNNGV. The CDR3 loop reads CASSFTSGGAGSYNEQFF. The DNA of the CDR3 is TGTGCCAGCAGCTTTACTAGCGGGGGGGCCGGGTCCTACAATGAGCAGTTCTTC.

The V call is TRBV5-4, the J call TRBJ1-6, with a weak D call TRBD1 (6 bases). Germline V CDR1 and CDR2: SGHNT, YYREEE (reference sequence). V lost 3 bases, J lost 6 bases, and 16 bases lay in between. CDR3 length: 16 amino acids. The CDR3 reads CASSSNGQFSNSPLHF. As DNA, the CDR3 is TGTGCCAGCAGCTCGAATGGACAGTTTTCTAATTCACCCCTCCACTTT.

The chain has TRBV2 and TRBJ2-1; 8 bases align to TRBD1. Trimming at V came to 6 bases and at J to 2 bases, leaving 18 bases not matched to a gene. Germline V gene sequence: CDR1 SNHLY, CDR2 FYNNEI. This CDR3 region has 19 residues. The CDR3 DNA reads as TGTGCCAGCAGCCTACACCTACCAAACAGGGGGAAGGCCTACAATGAGCAGTTCTTC. Translation: CASSLHLPNRGKAYNEQFF.

As DNA, the CDR3 is TGTGCCAGCAGCTTTCAGGTCTCAAAGGCCCACGAGCAGTACTTC. Translation gives CASSFQVSKAHEQYF. This chain joins TRBV7-9 and TRBJ2-7; D gene ambiguous. V was trimmed by 3 bases and J by 5 bases, leaving 17 bases between them. CDR3 length: 15 residues. The V gene's germline CDR1 is SEHNR and CDR2 FQNEAQ (reference sequence).